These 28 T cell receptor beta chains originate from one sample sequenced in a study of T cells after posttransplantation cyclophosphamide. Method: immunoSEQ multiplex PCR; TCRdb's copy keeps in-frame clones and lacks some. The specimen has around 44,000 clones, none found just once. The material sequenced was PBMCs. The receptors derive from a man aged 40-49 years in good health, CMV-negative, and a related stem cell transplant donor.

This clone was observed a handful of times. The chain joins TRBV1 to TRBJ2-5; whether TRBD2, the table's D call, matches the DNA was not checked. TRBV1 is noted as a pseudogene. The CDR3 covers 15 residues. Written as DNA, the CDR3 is TGCACCAGCAGCCAAGGCCGACTAGCGGAAGAGACCCAGTACTTC. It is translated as CTSSQGRLAEETQYF.

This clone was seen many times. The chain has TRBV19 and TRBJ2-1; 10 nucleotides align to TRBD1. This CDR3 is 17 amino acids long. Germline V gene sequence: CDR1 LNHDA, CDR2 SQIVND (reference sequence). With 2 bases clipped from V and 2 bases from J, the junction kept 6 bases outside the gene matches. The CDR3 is CASSILTGTGAYNEQFF. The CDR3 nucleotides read TGTGCCAGTAGTATATTGACCGGGACAGGGGCCTACAATGAGCAGTTCTTC.

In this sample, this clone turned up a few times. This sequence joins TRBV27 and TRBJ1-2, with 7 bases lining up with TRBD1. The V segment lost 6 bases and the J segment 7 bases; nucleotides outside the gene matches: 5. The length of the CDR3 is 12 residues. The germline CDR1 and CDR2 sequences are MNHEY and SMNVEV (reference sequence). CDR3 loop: CASRSDRAGYTF. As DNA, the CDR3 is TGTGCCAGCAGGTCTGACAGGGCTGGCTACACCTTC.

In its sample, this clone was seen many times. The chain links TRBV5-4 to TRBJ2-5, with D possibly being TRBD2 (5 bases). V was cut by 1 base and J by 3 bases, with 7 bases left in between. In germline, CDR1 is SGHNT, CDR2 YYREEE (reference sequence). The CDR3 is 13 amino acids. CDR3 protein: CASSLQREETQYF. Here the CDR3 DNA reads TGTGCCAGCAGCTTGCAGAGGGAAGAGACCCAGTACTTC.

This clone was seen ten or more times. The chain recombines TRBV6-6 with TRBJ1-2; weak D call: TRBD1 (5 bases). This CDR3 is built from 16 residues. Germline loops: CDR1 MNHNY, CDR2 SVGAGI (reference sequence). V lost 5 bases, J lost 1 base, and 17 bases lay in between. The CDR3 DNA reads TGTGCCAGCAGTGGGATGGACATCCTCGATAACTATGGCTACACCTTC. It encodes CASSGMDILDNYGYTF.

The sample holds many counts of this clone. The DNA of the CDR3 is TGTGCCAGCTCACCCCTCACAGTGAGCTCCTACAATGAGCAGTTCTTC. It encodes CASSPLTVSSYNEQFF. This chain links TRBV18 with TRBJ2-1, with D uncertain. Germline values: CDR1 KGHSH, CDR2 LQKENI. Trimming cost V 3 bases and J 0 bases, with 12 bases left between them. The CDR3 spans 16 residues.

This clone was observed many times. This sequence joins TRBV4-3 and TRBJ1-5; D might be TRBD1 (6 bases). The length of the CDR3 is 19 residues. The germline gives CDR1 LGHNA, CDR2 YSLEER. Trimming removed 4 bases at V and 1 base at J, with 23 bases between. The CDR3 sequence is CASSLLGGARSISNQPQHF. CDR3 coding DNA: TGCGCCAGCAGCCTCTTGGGGGGGGCCCGCTCGATAAGCAATCAGCCCCAGCATTTT.

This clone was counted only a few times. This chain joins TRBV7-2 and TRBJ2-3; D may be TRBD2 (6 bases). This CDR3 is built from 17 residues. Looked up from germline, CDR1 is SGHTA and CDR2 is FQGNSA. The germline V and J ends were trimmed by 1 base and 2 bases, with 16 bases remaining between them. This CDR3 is CASSLVLGGISTDTQYF. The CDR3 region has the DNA TGTGCCAGCAGCTTAGTTCTGGGAGGCATTTCCACAGATACGCAGTATTTT.

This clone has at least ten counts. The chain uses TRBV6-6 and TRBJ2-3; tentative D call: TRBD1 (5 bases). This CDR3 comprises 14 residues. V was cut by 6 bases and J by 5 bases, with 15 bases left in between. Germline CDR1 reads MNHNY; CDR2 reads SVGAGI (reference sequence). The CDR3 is CASRAQALLDTQYF. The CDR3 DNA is TGTGCCAGCAGGGCACAGGCCCTCTTAGATACGCAGTATTTT.

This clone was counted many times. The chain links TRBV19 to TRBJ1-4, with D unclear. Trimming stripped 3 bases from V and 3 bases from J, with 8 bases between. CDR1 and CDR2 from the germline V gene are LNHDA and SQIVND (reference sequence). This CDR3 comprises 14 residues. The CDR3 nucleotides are TGTGCCAGTAGTATTTTGACACCTAATGAAAAACTGTTTTTT. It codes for CASSILTPNEKLFF.

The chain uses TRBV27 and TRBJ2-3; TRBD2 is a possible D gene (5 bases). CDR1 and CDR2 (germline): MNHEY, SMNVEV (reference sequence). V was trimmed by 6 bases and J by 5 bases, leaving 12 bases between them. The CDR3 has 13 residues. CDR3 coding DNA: TGTGCCAGCAGGATGATGGGGAGAGATACGCAGTATTTT. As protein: CASRMMGRDTQYF.

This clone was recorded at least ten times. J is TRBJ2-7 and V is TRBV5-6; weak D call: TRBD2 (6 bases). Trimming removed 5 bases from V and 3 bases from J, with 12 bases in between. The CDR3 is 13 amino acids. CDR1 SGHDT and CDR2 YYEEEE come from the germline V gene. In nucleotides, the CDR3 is TGTGCCAGCAGACTGGGGACTTACTACGAGCAGTACTTC. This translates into CASRLGTYYEQYF.

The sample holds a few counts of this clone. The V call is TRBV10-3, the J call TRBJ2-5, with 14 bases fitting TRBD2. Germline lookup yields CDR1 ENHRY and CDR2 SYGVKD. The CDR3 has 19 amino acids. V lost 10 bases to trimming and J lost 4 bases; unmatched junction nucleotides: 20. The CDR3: CATAPSPGLAGVGGETQYF. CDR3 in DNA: TGTGCCACCGCTCCCAGCCCGGGACTAGCGGGAGTGGGGGGAGAGACCCAGTACTTC.

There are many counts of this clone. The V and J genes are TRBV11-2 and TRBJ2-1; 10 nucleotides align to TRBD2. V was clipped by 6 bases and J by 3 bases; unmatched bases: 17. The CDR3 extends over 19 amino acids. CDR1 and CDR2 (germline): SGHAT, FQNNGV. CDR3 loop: CASRGGQGASGSFYNEQFF. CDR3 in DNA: TGTGCCAGCAGGGGGGGTCAGGGGGCTAGCGGGAGCTTCTACAATGAGCAGTTCTTC.

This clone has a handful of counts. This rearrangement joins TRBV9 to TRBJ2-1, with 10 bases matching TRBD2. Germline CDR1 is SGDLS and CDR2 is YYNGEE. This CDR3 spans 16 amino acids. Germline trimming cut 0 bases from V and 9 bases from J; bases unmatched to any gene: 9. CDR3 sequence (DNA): TGTGCCAGCAGCGTAGAGGTCCTAGCGGGAGCGGGTGAGCAGTTCTTC. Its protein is CASSVEVLAGAGEQFF.

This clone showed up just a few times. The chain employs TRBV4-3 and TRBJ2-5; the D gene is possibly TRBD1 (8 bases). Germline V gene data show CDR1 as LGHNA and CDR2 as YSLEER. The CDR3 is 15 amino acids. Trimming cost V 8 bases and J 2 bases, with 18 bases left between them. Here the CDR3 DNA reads TGCGCCAGCGGCCTCGACAGGGGAGGGCAAGAGACCCAGTACTTC. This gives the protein CASGLDRGGQETQYF.

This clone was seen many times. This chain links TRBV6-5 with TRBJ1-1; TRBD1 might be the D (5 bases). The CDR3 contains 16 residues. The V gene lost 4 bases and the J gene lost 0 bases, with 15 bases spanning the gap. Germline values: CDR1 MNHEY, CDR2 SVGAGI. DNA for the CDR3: TGTGCCAGCAGTTTAAAGCCGACAGCCATGAACACTGAAGCTTTCTTT. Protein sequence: CASSLKPTAMNTEAFF.

This chain's CDR3 is CASSLGTANTDTQYF. In DNA form, the CDR3 reads TGCGCCAGCAGCTTAGGGACAGCCAACACAGATACGCAGTATTTT. The chain couples TRBV5-1 to TRBJ2-3, with 7 positions matching TRBD1. From germline, CDR1 is SGHRS and CDR2 YFSETQ. The CDR3 contains 15 residues. The trim removed 2 bases at V and 2 bases at J, leaving 5 bases unmatched.

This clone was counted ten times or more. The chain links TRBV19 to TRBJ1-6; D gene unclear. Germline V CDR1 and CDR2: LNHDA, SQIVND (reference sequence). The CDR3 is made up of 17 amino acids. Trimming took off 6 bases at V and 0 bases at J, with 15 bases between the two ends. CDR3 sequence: CASSPGTVFSYNSPLHF. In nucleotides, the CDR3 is TGTGCCAGTAGCCCCGGTACAGTTTTCTCCTATAATTCACCCCTCCACTTT. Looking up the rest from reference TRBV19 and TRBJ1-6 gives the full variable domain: DGGITQSPKYLFRKEGQNVTLSCEQNLNHDAMYWYRQDPGQGLRLIYYSQIVNDFQKGDIAEGYSVSREKKESFPLTVTSAQKNPTAFYLCASSPGTVFSYNSPLHFGNGTRLTVT.

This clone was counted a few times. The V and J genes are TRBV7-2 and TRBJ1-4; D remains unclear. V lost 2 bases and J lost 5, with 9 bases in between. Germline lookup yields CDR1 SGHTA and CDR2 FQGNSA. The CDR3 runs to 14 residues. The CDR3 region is CASSLRYGNEKLFF. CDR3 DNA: TGTGCCAGCAGCTTAAGATACGGGAATGAAAAACTGTTTTTT. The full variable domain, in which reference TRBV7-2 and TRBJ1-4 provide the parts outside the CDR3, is GAGVSQSPSNKVTEKGKDVELRCDPISGHTALYWYRQSLGQGLEFLIYFQGNSAPDKSGLPSDRFSAERTGGSVSTLTIQRTQQEDSAVYLCASSLRYGNEKLFFGSGTQLSVL.

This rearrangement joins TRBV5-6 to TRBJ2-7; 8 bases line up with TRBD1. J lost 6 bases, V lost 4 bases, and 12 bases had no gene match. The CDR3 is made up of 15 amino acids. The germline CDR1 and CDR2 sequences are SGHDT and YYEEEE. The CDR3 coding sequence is TGTGCCAGCAGCGAAGCTCAGGGGGCTAGCGTCGAGCAGTACGTC. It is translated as CASSEAQGASVEQYV.

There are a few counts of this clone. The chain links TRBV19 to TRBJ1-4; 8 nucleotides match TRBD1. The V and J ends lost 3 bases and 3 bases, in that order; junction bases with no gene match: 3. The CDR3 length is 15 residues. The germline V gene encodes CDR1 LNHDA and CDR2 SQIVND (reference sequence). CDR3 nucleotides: TGTGCCAGTAGTATCCCGGGACAGGCTAATGAAAAACTGTTTTTT. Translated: CASSIPGQANEKLFF.

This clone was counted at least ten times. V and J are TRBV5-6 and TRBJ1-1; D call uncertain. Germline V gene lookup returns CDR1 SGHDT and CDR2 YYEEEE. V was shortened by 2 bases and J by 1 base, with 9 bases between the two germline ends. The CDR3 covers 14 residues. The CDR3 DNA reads TGTGCCAGCAGCTTAGCGTTAAAGAACACTGAAGCTTTCTTT. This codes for CASSLALKNTEAFF.

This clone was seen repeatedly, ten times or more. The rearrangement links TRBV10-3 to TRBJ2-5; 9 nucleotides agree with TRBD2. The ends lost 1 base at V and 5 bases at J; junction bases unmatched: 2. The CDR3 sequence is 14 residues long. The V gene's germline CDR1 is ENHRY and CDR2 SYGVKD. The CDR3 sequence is CAISEFSGGETQYF. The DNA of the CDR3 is TGTGCCATCAGTGAGTTTAGCGGGGGTGAGACCCAGTACTTC.

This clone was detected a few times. This chain's CDR3 is CASSVGTVGTYEQYF. The CDR3 region has the DNA TGTGCCAGCAGCGTCGGGACAGTCGGGACCTACGAGCAGTACTTC. The rearrangement uses TRBV9 and TRBJ2-7, with 7 bases aligning to TRBD1. Germline-derived CDR1 and CDR2 are SGDLS and YYNGEE. The junction had 7 bases not matched to a gene; V was cut back by 2 bases and J by 2 bases. The CDR3 is made up of 15 amino acids.

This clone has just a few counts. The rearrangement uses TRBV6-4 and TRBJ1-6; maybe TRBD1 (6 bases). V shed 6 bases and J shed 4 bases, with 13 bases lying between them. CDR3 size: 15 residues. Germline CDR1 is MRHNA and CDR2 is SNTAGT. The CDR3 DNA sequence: TGTGCCAGCAGCCTCACCGGGACATATAATTCACCCCTCCACTTT. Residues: CASSLTGTYNSPLHF.

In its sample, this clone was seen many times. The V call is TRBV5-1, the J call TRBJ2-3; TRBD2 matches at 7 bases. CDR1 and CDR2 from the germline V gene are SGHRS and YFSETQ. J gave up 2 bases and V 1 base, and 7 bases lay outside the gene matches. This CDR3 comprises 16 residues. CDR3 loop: CASSLPSGVVTDTQYF. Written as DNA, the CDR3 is TGCGCCAGCAGCTTGCCCAGCGGGGTGGTCACAGATACGCAGTATTTT.

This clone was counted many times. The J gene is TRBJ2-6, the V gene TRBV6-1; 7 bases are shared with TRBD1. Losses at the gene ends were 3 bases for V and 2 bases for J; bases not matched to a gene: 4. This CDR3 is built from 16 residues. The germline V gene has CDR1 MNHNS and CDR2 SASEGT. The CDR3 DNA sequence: TGTGCCAGCAGTGACAGACAGGGAGCTGGGGCCAACGTCCTGACTTTC. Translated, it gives CASSDRQGAGANVLTF.